This T cell receptor beta chain appears in the sequencing data of a study of monozygotic twins with inflammatory bowel disease. Using the 5' RACE reads, TCRdb records one entry per CDR3 protein without DNA. The sample has 150,000 to 200,000 distinct CDR3 sequences. This CDR3 is built from 13 residues. From germline, CDR1 is MNHEY and CDR2 SVGAGI. For every donor, one blood sample of 2 to 2.5 ml was drawn. Sequencing was performed on blood. The chain recombines TRBV6-5 with TRBJ2-7; TCRdb lists TRBD2, though no DNA is available to test this call. This TCR was recovered from a human donor with ulcerative colitis or Crohn's disease, or a healthy co-twin of an affected twin (not recorded which). The CDR3: CASWRAGSYEQYF.